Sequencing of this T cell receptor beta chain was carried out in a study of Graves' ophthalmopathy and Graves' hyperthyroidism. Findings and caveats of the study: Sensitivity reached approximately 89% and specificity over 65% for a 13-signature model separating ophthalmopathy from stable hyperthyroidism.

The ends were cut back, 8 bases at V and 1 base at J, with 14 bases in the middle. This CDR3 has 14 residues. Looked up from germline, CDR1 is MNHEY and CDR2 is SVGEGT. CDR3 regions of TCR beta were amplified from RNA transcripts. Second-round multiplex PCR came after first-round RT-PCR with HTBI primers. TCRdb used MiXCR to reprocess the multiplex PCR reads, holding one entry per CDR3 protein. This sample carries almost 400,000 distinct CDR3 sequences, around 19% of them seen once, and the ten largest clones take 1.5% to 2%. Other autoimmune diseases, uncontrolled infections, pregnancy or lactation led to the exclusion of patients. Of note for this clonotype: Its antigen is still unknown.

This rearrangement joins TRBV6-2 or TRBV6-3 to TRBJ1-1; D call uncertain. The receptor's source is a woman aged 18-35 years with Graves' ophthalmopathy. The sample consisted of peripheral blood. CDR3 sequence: CASGQRKENTEAFF. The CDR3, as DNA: TGTGCCAGCGGCCAGAGAAAGGAGAACACTGAAGCTTTCTTT.